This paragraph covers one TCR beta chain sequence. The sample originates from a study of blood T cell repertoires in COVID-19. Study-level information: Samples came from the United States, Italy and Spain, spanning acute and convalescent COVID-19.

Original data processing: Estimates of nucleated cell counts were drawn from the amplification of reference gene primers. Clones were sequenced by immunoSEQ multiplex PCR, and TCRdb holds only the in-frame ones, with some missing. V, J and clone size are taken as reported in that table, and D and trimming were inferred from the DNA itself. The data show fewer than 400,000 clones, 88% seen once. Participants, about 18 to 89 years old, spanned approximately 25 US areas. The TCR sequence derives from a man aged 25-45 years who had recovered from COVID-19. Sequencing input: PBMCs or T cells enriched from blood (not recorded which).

The CDR3 sequence is CASQGGNTEAFF. CDR3 bases: TGTGCCAGCCAGGGGGGTAACACTGAAGCTTTCTTT. This sequence joins TRBV3-1 (or the pseudogene TRBV3-2) and TRBJ1-1; TRBD1 agrees at 7 bases. Germline CDR1 and CDR2: LGHDT and YNNKEL (reference sequence). This CDR3 comprises 12 residues. The V and J ends lost 8 bases and 2 bases, in that order; junction bases with no gene match: 2.